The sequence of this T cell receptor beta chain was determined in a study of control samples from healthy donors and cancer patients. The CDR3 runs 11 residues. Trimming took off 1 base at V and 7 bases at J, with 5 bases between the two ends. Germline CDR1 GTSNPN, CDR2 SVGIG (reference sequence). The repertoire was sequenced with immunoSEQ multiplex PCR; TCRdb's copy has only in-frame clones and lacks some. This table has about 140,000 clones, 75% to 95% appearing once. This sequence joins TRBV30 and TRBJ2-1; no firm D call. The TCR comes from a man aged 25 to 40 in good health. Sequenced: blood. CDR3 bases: TGTGCCTGGAGTGGCGGAAATGAGCAGTTCTTC. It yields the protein CAWSGGNEQFF. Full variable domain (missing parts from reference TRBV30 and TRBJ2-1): SQTIHQWPATLVQPVGSPLSLECTVEGTSNPNLYWYRQAAGRGLQLLFYSVGIGQISSEVPQNLSASRPQDRQFILSSKKLLLSDSGFYLCAWSGGNEQFFGPGTRLTVL.